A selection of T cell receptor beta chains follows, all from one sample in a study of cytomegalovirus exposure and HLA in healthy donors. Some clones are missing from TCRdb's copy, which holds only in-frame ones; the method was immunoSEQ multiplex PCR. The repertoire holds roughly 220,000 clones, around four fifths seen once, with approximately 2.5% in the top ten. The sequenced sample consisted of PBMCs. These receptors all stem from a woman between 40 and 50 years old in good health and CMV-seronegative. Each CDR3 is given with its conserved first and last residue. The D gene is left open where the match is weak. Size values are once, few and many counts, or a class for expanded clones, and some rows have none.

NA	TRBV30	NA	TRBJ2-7	CAWSVTSLGGEQYF	TGTGCCTGGAGTGTAACTAGCTTAGGCGGCGAGCAGTACTTC
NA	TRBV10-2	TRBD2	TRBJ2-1	CASSRLAQNNEQFF	TGCGCCAGCAGTCGACTAGCGCAAAACAATGAGCAGTTCTTC
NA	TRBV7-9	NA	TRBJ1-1	CASSLALNTEAFF	TGTGCCAGCAGCTTAGCGCTAAACACTGAAGCTTTCTTT
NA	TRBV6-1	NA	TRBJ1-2	CASSEDGGRAGGYTF	TGTGCCAGCAGTGAAGATGGGGGCAGGGCCGGAGGCTACACCTTC
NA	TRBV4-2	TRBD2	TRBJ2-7	CASSHPTSGRGSRTEQYF	TGTGCCAGCAGCCACCCGACTAGCGGGAGGGGGTCACGGACCGAGCAGTACTTC
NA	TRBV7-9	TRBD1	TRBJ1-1	CASSLYGQGDTEAFF	TGTGCCAGCAGCTTATACGGCCAGGGGGACACTGAAGCTTTCTTT
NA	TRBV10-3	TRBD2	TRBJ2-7	CAMGKGAGGPRDEQYF	TGTGCCATGGGGAAGGGGGCGGGAGGGCCCCGGGACGAGCAGTACTTC
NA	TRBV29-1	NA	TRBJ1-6	CSFISEYNSPLHF	TGCAGCTTCATCTCTGAGTATAATTCACCCCTCCACTTT
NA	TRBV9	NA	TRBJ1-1	CASSVGAGTEAFF	TGTGCCAGCAGCGTAGGGGCCGGTACTGAAGCTTTCTTT
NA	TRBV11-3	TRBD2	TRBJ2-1	CASSPGTSGEQFF	TGTGCCAGCAGCCCCGGGACTAGCGGTGAGCAGTTCTTC
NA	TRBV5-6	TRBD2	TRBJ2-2	CASSSLGAGDNTGELFF	TGTGCCAGCAGCTCTCTGGGAGCGGGGGACAACACCGGGGAGCTGTTTTTT
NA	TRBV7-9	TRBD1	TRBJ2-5	CSSSPQGSGETQYF	TGTTCCAGCAGCCCACAGGGGTCAGGGGAGACCCAGTACTTC
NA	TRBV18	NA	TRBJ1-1	CASSRLGDTEAFF	TGTGCCAGCTCACGCTTAGGGGACACTGAAGCTTTCTTT
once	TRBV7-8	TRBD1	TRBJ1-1	CASSLDRGLVFF	TGTGCCAGCAGCTTAGACAGGGGGCTCGTTTTCTTT
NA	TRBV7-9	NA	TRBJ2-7	CASSVSSGLYYEQYF	TGTGCCAGCAGCGTAAGCAGCGGGTTATACTACGAGCAGTACTTC
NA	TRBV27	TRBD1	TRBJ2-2	CASSLKAGGYTGELFF	TGTGCCAGCAGTTTAAAAGCAGGGGGCTATACCGGGGAGCTGTTTTTT
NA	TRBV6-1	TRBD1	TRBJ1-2	CASSQGDRAPGYTF	TGTGCCAGCAGTCAGGGGGACAGGGCTCCCGGCTACACCTTC
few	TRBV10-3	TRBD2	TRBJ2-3	CAISATSGTDTQYF	TGTGCCATCAGTGCTACTAGCGGCACAGATACGCAGTATTTT
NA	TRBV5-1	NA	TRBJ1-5	CASSLSGDGNQPQHF	TGCGCCAGCAGCTTGTCAGGTGATGGCAATCAGCCCCAGCATTTT
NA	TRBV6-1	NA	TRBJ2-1	CASSDLLGGQFF	TGTGCCAGCAGTGATCTCCTAGGAGGGCAGTTCTTC
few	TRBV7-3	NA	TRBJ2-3	CASSLMPSGTDTQYF	TGTGCCAGCAGCTTAATGCCTAGCGGCACAGATACGCAGTATTTT
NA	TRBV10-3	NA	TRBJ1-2	CAISEWGDQGGYTF	TGTGCCATCAGTGAATGGGGGGACCAGGGTGGCTACACCTTC
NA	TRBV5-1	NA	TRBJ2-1	CASSFGREVNEQFF	TGCGCCAGCAGCTTCGGCAGGGAAGTCAATGAGCAGTTCTTC